The clone carrying this T cell receptor (beta chain) was picked up many times. This sample is drawn from a study of T cells in Graves' hyperthyroidism and ophthalmopathy. The CDR3 length is 16 residues. Germline V gene data show CDR1 as MDHEN and CDR2 as SYDVKM. V lost 5 bases and J 5 bases, leaving 20 bases between the germline ends. RNA transcripts provided the source from which TCR beta CDR3 regions were amplified. Primed by the HTBI set, a first-round RT-PCR was run on the TCR CDR3. TCRdb redid the calling of the multiplex PCR reads with MiXCR, one entry per CDR3 protein. The sample lists 500,000 to 700,000 distinct CDR3 sequences; around 17% were seen once.

This TCR was sampled from a woman aged 18-29 years with Graves' hyperthyroidism. The sample taken for sequencing was blood. The rearrangement uses TRBV28 and TRBJ2-3; the D gene is possibly TRBD2 (5 bases). In DNA, the CDR3 is TGTGCCAGCAGTCCCAACGGCGGGCCAGGTAGAGATACGCAGTATTTT. It translates to CASSPNGGPGRDTQYF.